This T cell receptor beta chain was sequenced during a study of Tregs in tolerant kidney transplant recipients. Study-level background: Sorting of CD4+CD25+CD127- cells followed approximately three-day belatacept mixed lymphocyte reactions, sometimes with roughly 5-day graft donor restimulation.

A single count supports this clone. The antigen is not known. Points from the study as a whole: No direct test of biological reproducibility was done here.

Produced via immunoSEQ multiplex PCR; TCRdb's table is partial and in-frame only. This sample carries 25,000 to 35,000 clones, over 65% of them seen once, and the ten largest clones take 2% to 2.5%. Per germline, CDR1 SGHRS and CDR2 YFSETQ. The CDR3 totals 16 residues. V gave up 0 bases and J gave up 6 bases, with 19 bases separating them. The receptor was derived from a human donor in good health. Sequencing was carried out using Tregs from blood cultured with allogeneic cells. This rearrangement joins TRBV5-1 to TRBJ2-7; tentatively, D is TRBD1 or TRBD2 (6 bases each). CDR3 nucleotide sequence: TGCGCCAGCAGCTTGGAATCAGTAATCTGGGGGGCCGAGCAGTACTTC. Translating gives CASSLESVIWGAEQYF.